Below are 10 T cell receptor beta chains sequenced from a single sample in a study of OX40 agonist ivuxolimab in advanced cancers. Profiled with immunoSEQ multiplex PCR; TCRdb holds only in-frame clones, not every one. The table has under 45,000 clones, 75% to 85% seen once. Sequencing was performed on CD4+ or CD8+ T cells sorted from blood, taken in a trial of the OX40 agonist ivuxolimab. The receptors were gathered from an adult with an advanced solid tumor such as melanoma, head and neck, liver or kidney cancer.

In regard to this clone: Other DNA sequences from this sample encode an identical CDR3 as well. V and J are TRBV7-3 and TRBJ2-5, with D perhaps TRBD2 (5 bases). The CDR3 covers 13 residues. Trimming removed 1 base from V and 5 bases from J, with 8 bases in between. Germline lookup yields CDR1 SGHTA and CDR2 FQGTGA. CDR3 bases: TGTGCCAGCAGCTTAAGACGAGGGGAGACCCAGTACTTC. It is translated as CASSLRRGETQYF. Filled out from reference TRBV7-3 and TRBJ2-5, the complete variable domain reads GAGVSQTPSNKVTEKGKYVELRCDPISGHTALYWYRQSLGQGPEFLIYFQGTGAADDSGLPNDRFFAVRPEGSVSTLKIQRTERGDSAVYLCASSLRRGETQYFGPGTRLLVL.

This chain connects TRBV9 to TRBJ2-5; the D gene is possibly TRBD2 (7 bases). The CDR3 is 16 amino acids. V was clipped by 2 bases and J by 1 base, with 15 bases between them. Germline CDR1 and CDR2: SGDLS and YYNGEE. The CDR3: CASSVSGGPRQETQYF. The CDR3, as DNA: TGTGCCAGCAGCGTCTCCGGGGGGCCCCGCCAAGAGACCCAGTACTTC.

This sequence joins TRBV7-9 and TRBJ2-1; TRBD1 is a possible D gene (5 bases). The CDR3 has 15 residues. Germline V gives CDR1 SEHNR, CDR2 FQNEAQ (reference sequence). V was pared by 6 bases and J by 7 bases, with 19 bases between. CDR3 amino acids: CASSLNWEQVNEQFF. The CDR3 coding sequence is TGTGCCAGCAGTCTAAATTGGGAACAGGTGAATGAGCAGTTCTTC.

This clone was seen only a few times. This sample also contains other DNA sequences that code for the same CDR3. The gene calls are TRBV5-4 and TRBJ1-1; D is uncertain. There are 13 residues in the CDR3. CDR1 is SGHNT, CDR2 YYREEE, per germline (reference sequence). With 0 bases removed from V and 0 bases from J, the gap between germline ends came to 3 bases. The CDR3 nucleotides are TGTGCCAGCAGCTTGGCCCTGAACACTGAAGCTTTCTTT. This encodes CASSLALNTEAFF.

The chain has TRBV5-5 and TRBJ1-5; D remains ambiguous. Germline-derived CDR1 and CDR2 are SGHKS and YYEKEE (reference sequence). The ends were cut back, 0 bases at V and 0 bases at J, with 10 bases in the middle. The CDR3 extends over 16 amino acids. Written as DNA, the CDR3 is TGTGCCAGCAGCTTGGCTGCATACAATAGCAATCAGCCCCAGCATTTT. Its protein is CASSLAAYNSNQPQHF.

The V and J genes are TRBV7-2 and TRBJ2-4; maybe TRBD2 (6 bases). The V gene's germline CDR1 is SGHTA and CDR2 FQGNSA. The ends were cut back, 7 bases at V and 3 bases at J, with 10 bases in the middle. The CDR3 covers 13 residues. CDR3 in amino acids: CASTEGSKNIQYF. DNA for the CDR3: TGTGCCAGCACGGAGGGTAGCAAAAACATTCAGTACTTC.

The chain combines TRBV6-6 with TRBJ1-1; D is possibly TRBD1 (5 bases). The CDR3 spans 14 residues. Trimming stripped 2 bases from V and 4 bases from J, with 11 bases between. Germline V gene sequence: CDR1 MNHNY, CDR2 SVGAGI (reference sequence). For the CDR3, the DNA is TGTGCCAGCAGTTACCAAGGGGCGTTCACTGAAGCTTTCTTT. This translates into CASSYQGAFTEAFF.

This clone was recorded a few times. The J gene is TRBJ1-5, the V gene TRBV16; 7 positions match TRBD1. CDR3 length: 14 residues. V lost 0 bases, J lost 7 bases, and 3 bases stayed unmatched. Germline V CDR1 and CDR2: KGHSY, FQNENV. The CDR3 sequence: CASSQSTGKQPQHF. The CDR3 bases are TGTGCCAGCAGCCAATCGACAGGGAAACAGCCCCAGCATTTT.

CDR3 protein: CASSNVRGEDTDTQYF. The DNA of the CDR3 is TGTGCCAGCAGCAACGTTCGGGGTGAGGACACAGATACGCAGTATTTT. The V gene is TRBV9, the J gene TRBJ2-3; D is perhaps TRBD2 (5 bases). Germline CDR1 reads SGDLS; CDR2 reads YYNGEE. The length of the CDR3 is 16 residues. Trimming left V 4 bases short and J 2 bases short, with 17 bases between.

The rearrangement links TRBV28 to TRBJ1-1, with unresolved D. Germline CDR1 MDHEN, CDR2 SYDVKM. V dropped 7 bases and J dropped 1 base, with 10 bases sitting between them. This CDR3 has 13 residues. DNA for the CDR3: TGTGCCAGCAAAGCAGAACCGAACACTGAAGCTTTCTTT. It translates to CASKAEPNTEAFF.